A selection of T cell receptor beta chains follows, all from one sample in a study of response to subunit inactivated influenza vaccine. TCRdb re-called the RT-PCR reads through MiXCR, storing one row per CDR3 protein. The table records about 310,000 distinct CDR3 sequences, approximately 23% of them present only once. The sequencing here drew on PBMCs from blood, taken 21 months after vaccination. These receptors were taken from a man between 45 and 75 years old who received an inactivated influenza vaccine. The CDR3 runs from the conserved cysteine through the conserved F or W. Each record gives: CDR3 length, V gene, D gene, J gene, clone size, CDR3 protein, CDR3 DNA. A D gene is named only where the DNA matches it firmly. Not every row has a clone size; where given, it reads once, few, many or a size class.

12	TRBV7-6	.	TRBJ1-3	.	CASSSFMDTIYF	TGTGCCAGCAGCTCCTTTATGGACACCATATATTTT
15	TRBV10-3	.	TRBJ1-2	few	CAISVGVEGTSGYTF	TGTGCCATCAGTGTGGGGGTTGAAGGGACGAGTGGCTACACCTTC
14	TRBV30	.	TRBJ2-2	few	CAWSVGWGTGELFF	TGTGCCTGGAGTGTAGGTTGGGGCACCGGGGAGCTGTTTTTT
16	TRBV5-1	.	TRBJ2-4	.	CASSFGGLTTKNIQYF	TGCGCCAGCAGCTTTGGGGGCCTTACTACCAAAAACATTCAGTACTTC
12	TRBV5-1	.	TRBJ2-7	.	CASSLVSAEQYF	TGCGCCAGCAGCTTGGTTAGTGCCGAGCAGTACTTC
13	TRBV12-3/TRBV12-4	.	TRBJ1-2	few	CASSLLQRVGYTF	TGTGCCAGCAGTTTATTGCAACGGGTTGGCTACACCTTC
14	TRBV19	.	TRBJ2-1	.	CASSFSASYNEQFF	TGTGCCAGTAGTTTTTCGGCCTCCTACAATGAGCAGTTCTTC
14	TRBV6-5	.	TRBJ1-2	few	CASSYGGSGYGYTF	TGTGCCAGCAGTTATGGGGGTTCCGGGTATGGCTACACCTTC
13	TRBV6-6	.	TRBJ1-4	.	CASRNREGEKLFF	TGTGCCAGCAGAAACAGGGAGGGTGAAAAACTGTTTTTT
13	TRBV20-1	.	TRBJ1-3	.	CSARAESGNTIYF	TGCAGTGCTAGGGCAGAGTCTGGAAACACCATATATTTT
15	TRBV27	.	TRBJ1-5	.	CASSFNGYSNQPQHF	TGTGCCAGCAGTTTCAACGGCTATAGCAATCAGCCCCAGCATTTT
15	TRBV21-1	.	TRBJ2-7	.	CASSKHGDNSYEQYF	TGTGCCAGCAGCAAACATGGGGACAACTCCTACGAGCAGTACTTC
15	TRBV3-1	.	TRBJ2-1	.	CASSQLTGADDEQFF	TGTGCCAGCAGCCAACTAACCGGAGCCGACGATGAGCAGTTCTTC
14	TRBV9	.	TRBJ1-2	.	CASSAVQGGNGYTF	TGTGCCAGCAGCGCAGTACAGGGAGGGAATGGCTACACCTTC
16	TRBV7-2	.	TRBJ2-1	.	CASRGSGVSSYNEQFF	TGTGCCAGCAGAGGTAGCGGAGTAAGCTCCTACAATGAGCAGTTCTTC
12	TRBV19	.	TRBJ1-2	few	CASSLDMYGYTF	TGTGCCAGTAGTCTCGACATGTATGGCTACACCTTC
12	TRBV24-1	.	TRBJ2-5	.	CATSDLTGTQYF	TGTGCCACCAGTGATTTAACCGGGACCCAGTACTTC
13	TRBV28	.	TRBJ1-2	.	CASSSRPGDGYTF	TGTGCCAGCAGCTCTCGTCCCGGAGATGGCTACACCTTC
14	TRBV7-2	TRBD1	TRBJ1-5	many	CASSLTGSNQPQHF	TGTGCCAGCAGCCTGACAGGGAGCAATCAGCCCCAGCATTTT
13	TRBV29-1	.	TRBJ1-5	few	CSVAEYSNQPQHF	TGCAGCGTTGCAGAGTATAGCAATCAGCCCCAGCATTTT
13	TRBV5-1	.	TRBJ1-2	.	CASSLLIDSGYTF	TGCGCCAGCAGCCTACTGATTGATTCTGGCTACACCTTC
16	TRBV12-3/TRBV12-4	.	TRBJ2-1	few	CASSLSGARIYNEQFF	TGTGCCAGCAGTTTGTCCGGGGCCAGGATTTACAATGAGCAGTTCTTC
10	TRBV20-1	.	TRBJ1-4	few	CSAGAGKLFF	TGCAGTGCTGGGGCAGGGAAACTGTTTTTT
14	TRBV15	.	TRBJ1-5	few	CATSRGDSNQPQHF	TGTGCCACCAGCAGAGGGGATAGCAATCAGCCCCAGCATTTT
14	TRBV12-3/TRBV12-4	.	TRBJ2-7	.	CASSLHSSSYEQYF	TGTGCCAGCAGTTTACACTCGAGCTCCTACGAGCAGTACTTC
15	TRBV5-1	.	TRBJ1-5	.	CASSIDPTSNQPQHF	TGCGCCAGCAGCATAGACCCGACTAGCAATCAGCCCCAGCATTTT
14	TRBV15	.	TRBJ2-1	.	CATSRDPRGNEQFF	TGTGCCACCAGCAGAGATCCCAGGGGCAATGAGCAGTTCTTC
14	TRBV28	.	TRBJ2-2	.	CASSLGTYTGELFF	TGTGCCAGCAGTTTAGGGACCTACACCGGGGAGCTGTTTTTT
11	TRBV6-2/TRBV6-3	TRBD1	TRBJ2-4	few	CASSYGQGQYF	TGTGCCAGCAGTTACGGACAGGGCCAGTACTTC
16	TRBV6-4	TRBD2	TRBJ2-3	few	CASRERTSGSTDTQYF	TGTGCCAGCAGGGAAAGGACTAGCGGGAGCACAGATACGCAGTATTTT
14	TRBV3-1	TRBD2	TRBJ2-1	many	CASSQAGLVSEQFF	TGTGCCAGCAGCCAAGCCGGACTAGTTAGTGAGCAGTTCTTC
17	TRBV4-2	.	TRBJ1-5	.	CASSLGRNSYSNQPQHF	TGTGCCAGCAGCCTCGGACGCAACAGTTATAGCAATCAGCCCCAGCATTTT
14	TRBV12-3/TRBV12-4	.	TRBJ1-1	many	CASSALDRGTEAFF	TGTGCCAGCAGTGCCCTGGACCGGGGGACTGAAGCTTTCTTT
15	TRBV5-1	TRBD1	TRBJ1-3	many	CASSPTGGTGNTIYF	TGCGCCAGCAGCCCGACAGGGGGAACTGGAAACACCATATATTTT
15	TRBV7-9	TRBD1	TRBJ1-2	few	CASSLYPDRVYGYTF	TGTGCCAGCAGCTTATACCCGGACAGGGTCTATGGCTACACCTTC
15	TRBV13	TRBD1	TRBJ1-6	.	CASSSRQGIRSPLHF	TGTGCCAGCAGCTCCCGACAGGGGATAAGATCACCCCTCCACTTT
16	TRBV29-1	.	TRBJ1-2	.	CSVEREGRISDYGYTF	TGCAGCGTTGAGAGGGAGGGTAGGATTAGTGACTATGGCTACACCTTC
15	TRBV7-2	.	TRBJ1-1	few	CASSPGIGRVTEAFF	TGTGCCAGCAGCCCAGGGATCGGTCGTGTCACTGAAGCTTTCTTT
14	TRBV6-5	.	TRBJ2-5	.	CASSYSEYQETQYF	TGTGCCAGCAGTTACTCGGAGTACCAAGAGACCCAGTACTTC
14	TRBV7-8	.	TRBJ2-4	.	CASSLAPKKNIQYF	TGTGCCAGCAGCTTAGCTCCAAAGAAAAACATTCAGTACTTC
14	TRBV20-1	TRBD2	TRBJ2-7	few	CSALSGISYYEQYF	TGCAGTGCTCTTAGCGGGATTTCATACTACGAGCAGTACTTC
15	TRBV12-3/TRBV12-4	TRBD2	TRBJ2-3	.	CASNRAGGSTDTQYF	TGTGCCAGCAACCGCGCGGGGGGTAGCACAGATACGCAGTATTTT
12	TRBV5-1	.	TRBJ1-5	many	CASNPSHQPQHF	TGCGCCAGCAATCCAAGCCATCAGCCCCAGCATTTT
14	TRBV12-3/TRBV12-4	TRBD1	TRBJ1-5	many	CASSLTGGFQPQHF	TGTGCCAGCAGTTTAACAGGGGGCTTTCAGCCCCAGCATTTT
13	TRBV6-1	TRBD1	TRBJ1-5	few	CASRQGARQPQHF	TGTGCCAGCAGACAGGGGGCAAGACAGCCCCAGCATTTT
15	TRBV18	TRBD2	TRBJ2-1	few	CASSHREGIYNEQFF	TGTGCCAGCTCACACCGGGAGGGGATTTACAATGAGCAGTTCTTC
15	TRBV7-9	.	TRBJ2-7	.	CASSLQSGGPYEQYF	TGTGCCAGCAGCTTACAAAGCGGCGGCCCCTACGAGCAGTACTTC
11	TRBV5-1	.	TRBJ1-1	many	CASSLDSEAFF	TGCGCCAGCAGCTTGGACAGTGAAGCTTTCTTT
16	TRBV28	TRBD1	TRBJ2-1	.	CASTWTGGNSYNEQFF	TGTGCCAGCACCTGGACAGGGGGGAACTCCTACAATGAGCAGTTCTTC
14	TRBV15	.	TRBJ2-2	.	CATSLQGNTGELFF	TGTGCCACCAGCCTTCAGGGAAACACCGGGGAGCTGTTTTTT
15	TRBV6-5	.	TRBJ2-7	many	CASSLDPQGSYEQYF	TGTGCCAGCAGCCTAGACCCACAGGGCTCCTACGAGCAGTACTTC
13	TRBV9	.	TRBJ1-2	.	CASSVPPNYGYTF	TGTGCCAGCAGCGTGCCACCTAACTATGGCTACACCTTC
16	TRBV19	TRBD1	TRBJ1-1	.	CASSPTAYRGGAEAFF	TGTGCCAGTAGTCCCACGGCCTACAGGGGCGGGGCTGAAGCTTTCTTT
14	TRBV5-1	TRBD2	TRBJ2-7	.	CASSRTSGRYEQYF	TGCGCCAGCTCCCGGACTAGCGGGAGGTACGAGCAGTACTTC
15	TRBV4-2	.	TRBJ1-4	.	CASSLESVSREKLFF	TGTGCCAGCAGCCTAGAATCAGTGTCGAGGGAAAAACTGTTTTTT
13	TRBV28	TRBD2	TRBJ2-5	once	CASSLVRGGTQYF	TGTGCCAGCAGTTTAGTGCGGGGGGGGACCCAGTACTTC
14	TRBV29-1	.	TRBJ1-3	few	CSVVAGWSGNTIYF	TGCAGCGTTGTCGCGGGGTGGAGTGGAAACACCATATATTTT
18	TRBV9	TRBD2	TRBJ2-5	few	CASSVGGGLAGWAETQYF	TGTGCCAGCAGCGTAGGGGGTGGTCTAGCGGGATGGGCAGAGACCCAGTACTTC
15	TRBV7-2	.	TRBJ1-5	many	CASSFAGGRNQPQHF	TGTGCCAGCAGCTTTGCTGGAGGACGCAATCAGCCCCAGCATTTT